This T cell receptor (beta chain) comes out of a study of beta chain features in type 1 diabetes. Study findings and constraints: In the patient group, naive, central memory and Treg TCRB repertoires seemed more alike than in the healthy donor group.

The CDR3 sequence is 14 residues long. From germline, CDR1 is LGHNA and CDR2 YNFKEQ. V gave up 0 bases and J gave up 3 bases; unmatched junction bases: 2. This clone occurred a few times. As yet, its antigen is unknown. cDNA synthesis used the whole RNA isolate, giving expressed TCRB sequences. Generated by immunoSEQ multiplex PCR, the TCRdb table keeps only in-frame clones and is missing some. The sample contains roughly 450,000 clones, about 15% of which appear only once. The TCR sequence derives from a man aged 25 to 40 in good health. Sequenced: naive CD4+ T cells from blood. The rearrangement uses TRBV4-2 and TRBJ2-7, with 7 bases identical to TRBD2. The CDR3 DNA reads as TGTGCCAGCAGCCAAGATCAGCGGGACTACGAGCAGTACTTC. This translates into CASSQDQRDYEQYF.